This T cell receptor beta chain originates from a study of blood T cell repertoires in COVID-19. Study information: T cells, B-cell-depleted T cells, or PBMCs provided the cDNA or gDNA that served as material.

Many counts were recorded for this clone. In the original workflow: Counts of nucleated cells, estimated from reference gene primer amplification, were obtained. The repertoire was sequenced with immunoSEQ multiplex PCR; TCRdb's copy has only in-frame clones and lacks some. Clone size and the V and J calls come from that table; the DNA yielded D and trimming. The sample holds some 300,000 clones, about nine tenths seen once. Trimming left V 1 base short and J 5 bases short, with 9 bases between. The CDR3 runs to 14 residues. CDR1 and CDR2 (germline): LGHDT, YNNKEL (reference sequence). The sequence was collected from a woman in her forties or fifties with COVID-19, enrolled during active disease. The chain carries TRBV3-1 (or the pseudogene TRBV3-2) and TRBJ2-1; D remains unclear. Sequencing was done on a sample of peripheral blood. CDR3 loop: CASSQGSGHNEQFF. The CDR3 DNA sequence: TGTGCCAGCAGCCAAGGTTCGGGTCACAATGAGCAGTTCTTC.